A single sample is the source of the 31 T cell receptor beta chains below, sequenced in a study of shared clonotypes between healthy human individuals. Profiled with immunoSEQ multiplex PCR; TCRdb holds only in-frame clones, not every one. The sample records roughly 700,000 clones, less than 85% being singletons. Sequencing was carried out using memory CD4+ T cells sorted from blood. Sample subset: CD45RA-negative fraction. These receptors came from a woman between 25 and 40 years old in good health.

The V gene is TRBV27, the J gene TRBJ2-5; D possibly uses TRBD1 or TRBD2 (5 bases each). Trimming left V 1 base short and J 5 bases short, with 11 bases between. The CDR3 loop spans 14 amino acids. CDR1 and CDR2 (germline): MNHEY, SMNVEV (reference sequence). The CDR3 region is CASSLFGWGETQYF. The CDR3 DNA is TGTGCCAGCAGTTTATTTGGCTGGGGGGAGACCCAGTACTTC.

The chain links TRBV29-1 to TRBJ1-2, with no clear D. The CDR3 is made up of 13 amino acids. V lost 8 bases and J 6 bases, leaving 19 bases between the germline ends. Germline CDR1 and CDR2: SQVTM and ANQGSEA. CDR3 protein: CSLNTNPGDGYTF. The DNA of the CDR3 is TGCAGCCTGAATACTAATCCCGGGGATGGCTACACCTTC.

The V gene is TRBV9, the J gene TRBJ2-7, with D possibly being TRBD1 or TRBD2 (5 bases each). Trimming stripped 0 bases from V and 2 bases from J, with 12 bases between. The length of the CDR3 is 15 residues. The germline CDR1 and CDR2 sequences are SGDLS and YYNGEE. The CDR3 loop reads CASSVGGRGTYEQYF. As DNA, the CDR3 is TGTGCCAGCAGCGTAGGGGGACGTGGTACCTACGAGCAGTACTTC.

J is TRBJ2-7 and V is TRBV11-3, with D tentatively TRBD1 (6 bases). The germline V and J ends were trimmed by 5 bases and 9 bases, with 20 bases remaining between them. The CDR3 is 14 amino acids. The germline gives CDR1 SGHNT, CDR2 YENEEA. The CDR3 spells CASSHFRGALGQYF. CDR3 coding DNA: TGTGCCAGCAGCCATTTCAGGGGAGCTCTCGGGCAGTACTTC.

The chain is built from TRBV2 and TRBJ2-1; 14 nucleotides match TRBD2. J lost 3 bases, V lost 8 bases, and 9 bases had no gene match. Germline lookup yields CDR1 SNHLY and CDR2 FYNNEI. This CDR3 has 17 amino acids. CDR3 amino acids: CASSPGLAGEYYNEQFF. CDR3 bases: TGTGCCAGCTCTCCGGGACTAGCGGGAGAGTACTACAATGAGCAGTTCTTC.

The chain uses TRBV12-5 and TRBJ1-1, with 7 bases lining up with TRBD1. J lost 6 bases, V lost 6 bases, and 7 bases had no gene match. The CDR3 contains 13 residues. The germline V gene has CDR1 LGHNT and CDR2 FRNRAP. The CDR3 is CASGTTGAAEAFF. The CDR3 DNA reads as TGTGCTAGTGGCACCACAGGGGCGGCTGAAGCTTTCTTT.

The genes are TRBV18 and TRBJ2-7; D is unresolved. The CDR3 consists of 14 residues. The germline V and J ends were trimmed by 3 bases and 0 bases, with 9 bases remaining between them. Per the germline V gene, CDR1 is KGHSH and CDR2 is LQKENI. The CDR3 region has the DNA TGTGCCAGCTCACCCAACTTCAGCTCCTACGAGCAGTACTTC. This gives the protein CASSPNFSSYEQYF.

The V and J genes are TRBV25-1 and TRBJ2-5; possible D gene TRBD1, 5 bases. Per germline, CDR1 MGHDK and CDR2 SYGVNS. V was pared by 1 base and J by 4 bases, with 13 bases between. The CDR3 covers 15 residues. CDR3 sequence reads: CASSELLVRGETQYF. The CDR3 region has the DNA TGTGCCAGCAGTGAATTATTGGTTAGGGGAGAGACCCAGTACTTC.

Only a few counts were recorded for this clone. V is TRBV29-1 and J is TRBJ2-7; D uncertain. The germline V gene has CDR1 SQVTM and CDR2 ANQGSEA. The CDR3 runs 13 residues. Trimming cost V 0 bases and J 3 bases, with 9 bases left between them. The CDR3 protein is CSVEDRTGYEQYF. CDR3 bases: TGCAGCGTTGAAGATCGGACCGGCTACGAGCAGTACTTC.

The chain couples TRBV7-9 to TRBJ2-2; D is unclear. Trimming cost V 5 bases and J 7 bases, with 11 bases left between them. The CDR3 totals 13 residues. Germline assignment: CDR1 SEHNR and CDR2 FQNEAQ (reference sequence). CDR3 coding DNA: TGTGCCAGCAGCGGGATGGGGAACGGGGAGCTGTTTTTT. The encoded protein is CASSGMGNGELFF. Complete variable domain (other parts from reference TRBV7-9 and TRBJ2-2): DTGVSQNPRHKITKRGQNVTFRCDPISEHNRLYWYRQTLGQGPEFLTYFQNEAQLEKSRLLSDRFSAERPKGSFSTLEIQRTEQGDSAMYLCASSGMGNGELFFGEGSRLTVL.

The chain couples TRBV19 to TRBJ2-7; 7 bases are a match to TRBD2. The CDR3 totals 14 residues. With 6 bases clipped from V and 4 bases from J, the junction kept 9 bases outside the gene matches. The germline V gene has CDR1 LNHDA and CDR2 SQIVND (reference sequence). The CDR3 DNA follows: TGTGCCAGTAGCAGCGGGACTCCTACTTACGAGCAGTACTTC. It yields the protein CASSSGTPTYEQYF.

The chain carries TRBV4-1 and TRBJ2-3; D may be TRBD1 or TRBD2 (9 bases each). Germline CDR1 MGHRA, CDR2 YSYEKL. This CDR3 is built from 16 residues. V dropped 5 bases and J dropped 6 bases, with 21 bases sitting between them. CDR3 protein: CASSEQGATSGDTQYF. CDR3 coding DNA: TGCGCCAGCAGCGAACAGGGGGCTACTAGCGGGGATACGCAGTATTTT.

Only one count was recorded for this clone. J is TRBJ2-1 and V is TRBV5-4; D ambiguous. Germline V CDR1 and CDR2: SGHNT, YYREEE (reference sequence). The V and J ends lost 4 bases and 5 bases respectively, with 10 bases between them. The CDR3 contains 13 residues. This CDR3 is CASSPGPNNEQFF. The CDR3 DNA reads as TGTGCCAGCAGCCCCGGACCGAACAATGAGCAGTTCTTC.

The chain recombines TRBV6-5 with TRBJ1-2; D may be TRBD1 (5 bases). The CDR3 covers 15 residues. Trimming pared 6 bases from V and 5 bases from J, leaving 19 bases between. CDR1 is MNHEY and CDR2 is SVGAGI in the germline V gene. In nucleotides, the CDR3 is TGTGCCAGCAGAGTTACTGCGCAGGGTGTTTATGGCTACACCTTC. This gives the protein CASRVTAQGVYGYTF.

J is TRBJ2-1 and V is TRBV18; the D is unclear. Per the germline V gene, CDR1 is KGHSH and CDR2 is LQKENI. With 6 bases removed from V and 3 bases from J, the gap between germline ends came to 6 bases. The CDR3 contains 12 residues. CDR3 in DNA: TGTGCCAGCTCTCCCTTCTACAATGAGCAGTTCTTC. This gives the protein CASSPFYNEQFF.

The chain carries TRBV28 and TRBJ2-6; D is undetermined. This CDR3 is 16 amino acids long. The V gene lost 6 bases and the J gene lost 0 bases, with 12 bases spanning the gap. Per germline, CDR1 MDHEN and CDR2 SYDVKM. The DNA of the CDR3 is TGTGCCAGCAGCCCCTTGTTTCTCTCTGGGGCCAACGTCCTGACTTTC. Protein product: CASSPLFLSGANVLTF.

The genes are TRBV7-9 and TRBJ1-1; weak D call: TRBD1 (5 bases). Trimming removed 1 base at V and 5 bases at J, with 11 bases between. This CDR3 contains 14 residues. CDR1 is SEHNR, CDR2 FQNEAQ, per germline (reference sequence). The CDR3 region is CASSLEGARTEAFF. CDR3 DNA sequence: TGTGCCAGCAGCTTAGAAGGGGCACGGACTGAAGCTTTCTTT.

This chain links TRBV2 with TRBJ2-3; maybe TRBD2 (5 bases). V lost 3 bases to trimming and J lost 1 base, with 8 bases between them. Per the germline V gene, CDR1 is SNHLY and CDR2 is FYNNEI. The length of the CDR3 is 14 residues. The CDR3 protein is CASSEASRTDTQYF. As DNA, the CDR3 is TGTGCCAGCAGTGAGGCTAGCCGCACAGATACGCAGTATTTT.

This CDR3 is CASSPTSGYNEQFF. CDR3 DNA: TGTGCCAGCAGCCCGACTAGCGGTTACAATGAGCAGTTCTTC. The rearrangement uses TRBV7-2 and TRBJ2-1, with 9 bases matching TRBD2. The CDR3 is made up of 14 amino acids. The J segment lost 4 bases and the V segment lost 5 bases, leaving 3 bases of the junction unmatched. Germline V gene data show CDR1 as SGHTA and CDR2 as FQGNSA.

The rearrangement links TRBV5-1 to TRBJ2-1; D is possibly TRBD1 or TRBD2 (5 bases each). The CDR3 runs 15 residues. CDR1 SGHRS and CDR2 YFSETQ come from the germline V gene. Trimming removed 4 bases from V and 4 bases from J, with 15 bases in between. The CDR3 is CASSPRDPIYNEQFF. DNA for the CDR3: TGCGCCAGCAGCCCCCGGGACCCTATTTACAATGAGCAGTTCTTC.

The chain has TRBV10-3 and TRBJ2-5; TRBD2 agrees at 8 bases. This CDR3 has 18 amino acids. V gave up 3 bases and J gave up 5 bases; unmatched junction bases: 17. CDR1 ENHRY and CDR2 SYGVKD come from the germline V gene. The CDR3 region is CAISDKRGASGREETQYF. CDR3 nucleotides: TGTGCCATCAGTGACAAAAGGGGAGCTAGCGGGCGCGAGGAGACCCAGTACTTC.

The V and J genes are TRBV19 and TRBJ2-4; D not certain. Trimming shortened V by 5 bases and J by 3 bases, and 8 bases separated the two germline ends. From germline, CDR1 is LNHDA and CDR2 SQIVND (reference sequence). The CDR3 spans 13 residues. The CDR3 sequence is CASSLTDKNIQYF. The CDR3 DNA sequence: TGTGCCAGTAGTCTTACAGACAAAAACATTCAGTACTTC.

V is TRBV5-1 and J is TRBJ2-2; tentative D call: TRBD2 (6 bases). The length of the CDR3 is 14 residues. V lost 10 bases to trimming and J lost 2 bases, with 15 bases between them. CDR1 and CDR2 from the germline V gene are SGHRS and YFSETQ. The CDR3 spells CASQPGTNTGELFF. In DNA form, the CDR3 reads TGCGCCTCCCAACCCGGGACTAACACCGGGGAGCTGTTTTTT.

The rearrangement joins TRBV28 to TRBJ2-1; D is undetermined. The CDR3 loop spans 17 amino acids. Germline CDR1 MDHEN, CDR2 SYDVKM. The ends were cut back, 4 bases at V and 6 bases at J, with 22 bases in the middle. This CDR3 is CASSSQSLPPALNEQFF. The CDR3 coding sequence is TGTGCCAGCAGTTCCCAATCCCTACCCCCAGCGCTCAATGAGCAGTTCTTC.

A single count supports this clone. The chain uses TRBV15 and TRBJ2-7; 9 positions agree with TRBD2. The CDR3 runs to 15 residues. Germline CDR1 reads LNHNV; CDR2 reads YYDKDF (reference sequence). With 1 base clipped from V and 5 bases from J, the junction kept 6 bases outside the gene matches. In DNA, the CDR3 is TGTGCCACCAGCAGAGTAGCGGGAGCGATGGACGAGCAGTACTTC. Its translation: CATSRVAGAMDEQYF.

CDR3 nucleotides: TGTGCCAGTAAAAATAGCGGGGGGCTATTCACCGGGGAGCTGTTTTTT. It is translated as CASKNSGGLFTGELFF. The chain recombines TRBV19 with TRBJ2-2, with TRBD2 matching 10 bases. The trim removed 7 bases at V and 4 bases at J, leaving 9 bases unmatched. Germline V CDR1 and CDR2: LNHDA, SQIVND (reference sequence). The CDR3 spans 16 residues.

This clone has a handful of counts. The V call is TRBV28, the J call TRBJ2-1; 12 bases are shared with TRBD1. CDR1 is MDHEN, CDR2 SYDVKM, per germline. The CDR3 is 15 amino acids. J lost 10 bases, V lost 5 bases, and 9 bases had no gene match. CDR3 DNA: TGTGCCAGCAGTCTGATGGGACAGGGGGCAGGGGAGCAGTTCTTC. It is translated as CASSLMGQGAGEQFF.

The gene calls are TRBV28 and TRBJ2-1, with 11 bases matching TRBD1. V lost 0 bases and J lost 7; bases outside the gene matches: 5. The CDR3 length is 16 residues. Germline V gives CDR1 MDHEN, CDR2 SYDVKM. CDR3 region: CASSLWDRGRRNEQFF. The CDR3 bases are TGTGCCAGCAGTTTATGGGACAGGGGGCGCCGGAATGAGCAGTTCTTC.

The CDR3 sequence: CASRQLMAGELFF. CDR3 DNA: TGTGCCAGCAGACAATTAATGGCCGGGGAGCTGTTTTTT. This chain links TRBV27 with TRBJ2-2; no firm D call. Germline lookup yields CDR1 MNHEY and CDR2 SMNVEV (reference sequence). The ends were cut back, 6 bases at V and 6 bases at J, with 11 bases in the middle. This CDR3 contains 13 residues.

The rearrangement uses TRBV5-4 and TRBJ1-2, with D possibly TRBD1 on 6 matching bases. CDR1 SGHNT and CDR2 YYREEE come from the germline V gene (reference sequence). This CDR3 contains 14 residues. V dropped 3 bases and J dropped 2 bases, with 11 bases sitting between them. The CDR3 spells CASSWGQTNYGYTF. In nucleotides, the CDR3 is TGTGCCAGCAGCTGGGGGCAGACAAACTATGGCTACACCTTC.

The rearrangement uses TRBV28 and TRBJ2-4, with 8 bases matching TRBD2. V was clipped by 5 bases and J by 13 bases; unmatched bases: 10. This CDR3 is built from 13 residues. Germline-derived CDR1 and CDR2 are MDHEN and SYDVKM. The CDR3 protein is CASSVPGLVLQYF. The CDR3 DNA reads TGTGCCAGCAGTGTCCCGGGACTAGTCTTACAGTACTTC.